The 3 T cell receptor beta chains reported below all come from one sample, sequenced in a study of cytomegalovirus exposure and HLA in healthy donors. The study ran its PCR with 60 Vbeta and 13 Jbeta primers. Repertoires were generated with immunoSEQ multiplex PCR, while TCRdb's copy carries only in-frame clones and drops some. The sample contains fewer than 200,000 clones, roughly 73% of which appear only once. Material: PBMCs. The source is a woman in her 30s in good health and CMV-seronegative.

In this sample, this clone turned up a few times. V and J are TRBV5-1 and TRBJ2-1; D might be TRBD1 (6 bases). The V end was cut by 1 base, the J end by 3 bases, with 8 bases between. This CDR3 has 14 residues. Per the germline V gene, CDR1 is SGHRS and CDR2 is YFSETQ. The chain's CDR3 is CASSLIRGYNEQFF. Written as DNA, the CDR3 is TGCGCCAGCAGCTTGATCAGGGGCTACAATGAGCAGTTCTTC.

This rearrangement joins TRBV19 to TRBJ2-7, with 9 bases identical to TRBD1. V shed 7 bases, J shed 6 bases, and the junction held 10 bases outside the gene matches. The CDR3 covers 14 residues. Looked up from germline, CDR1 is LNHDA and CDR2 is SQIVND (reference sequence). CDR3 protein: CASTPTGGIFEQYF. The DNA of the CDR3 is TGTGCCAGTACCCCGACAGGGGGGATCTTCGAGCAGTACTTC.

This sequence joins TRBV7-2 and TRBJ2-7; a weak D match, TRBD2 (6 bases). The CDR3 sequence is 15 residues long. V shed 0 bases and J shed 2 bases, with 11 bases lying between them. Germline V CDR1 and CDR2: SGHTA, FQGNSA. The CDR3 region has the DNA TGTGCCAGCAGCTTAGCGGGAGGAAAGGCCTACGAGCAGTACTTC. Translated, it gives CASSLAGGKAYEQYF.